The clone carrying this T cell receptor beta chain was seen a few times. The target antigen is unknown. This specimen comes from a study of T cell clones after liver transplantation. Study background: TCRbeta sequencing after a pre-transplant mixed lymphocyte reaction identified graft-donor-reactive clones, later tracked in post-transplant blood. Subjects received no induction therapy and standard immunosuppression until randomization at 12-24 months post-transplant. Graft-donor-reactive sequences were compared with third-party-reactive TCRbeta sequences from pre-transplant mixed lymphocyte reactions.

General observations from the study: A larger donor-reactive than third-party decline suggested partial antigen-specific deletion.

Assay: immunoSEQ multiplex PCR; the TCRdb copy retains only in-frame clones and omits some. The table has about 74,000 clones, over 70% seen once. The CDR3 has 13 amino acids. Per the germline V gene, CDR1 is LGHNA and CDR2 is YNFKEQ. Between the trimmed V and J ends, which lost 4 bases and 1 base, there was a span of 6 bases. This sample comprised CD4+ T cells from blood, obtained before liver transplant. The receptor comes from a human donor who received a liver transplant. The V and J genes are TRBV4-2 and TRBJ2-3; no clear D. DNA for the CDR3: TGTGCCAGCAGCCCCCGCGGCACAGATACGCAGTATTTT. It encodes CASSPRGTDTQYF.